These T cell receptor beta chains were read from a single sample in a study of identical twins. TCRdb reprocessed the 5' RACE reads with MiXCR, giving one entry per CDR3 protein. The sample yields roughly 710,000 distinct CDR3 sequences, around 6% seen once. What was sequenced was naive T cells sorted from blood. These receptors all stem from a man between 18 and 29 years old in good health. CDR3s include the opening cysteine and the closing phenylalanine or tryptophan. The D gene is left open where the match is weak. For some rows the clone size is stated as once, few or many, or as a class when expanded; others skip it.

v_gene	abundance	j_gene	d_gene	CDR3nt	CDR3aa
TRBV4-2	NA	TRBJ2-2	TRBD1	TGTGCCAGCAGCCAGGAACAGGGGGCTGACACCGGGGAGCTGTTTTTT	CASSQEQGADTGELFF
TRBV20-1	many	TRBJ1-3	NA	TGCAGTGCTAGTCTGGCAGGGAGCCACACCATATATTTT	CSASLAGSHTIYF
TRBV5-4	NA	TRBJ2-3	NA	TGTGCCAGCAGCTTGGATTCAGCGGCGCCTCCCACAGATACGCAGTATTTT	CASSLDSAAPPTDTQYF
TRBV5-1	NA	TRBJ2-1	TRBD2	TGCGCCAGCAGCTATACCGGGACTAGCGGGTACTACAGTGGCGATGAGCAGTTCTTC	CASSYTGTSGYYSGDEQFF
TRBV28	many	TRBJ2-1	NA	TGTGCCAGCACCACGCAGGACTCCTACAATGAGCAGTTCTTC	CASTTQDSYNEQFF
TRBV12-3/TRBV12-4	many	TRBJ2-1	TRBD2	TGTGCCAGCAGACCGGGACTAGTATACAATGAGCAGTTCTTC	CASRPGLVYNEQFF
TRBV7-3	NA	TRBJ1-1	NA	TGTGCCAGCAGCTCGATGGGGGGCTTGAACACTGAAGCTTTCTTT	CASSSMGGLNTEAFF
TRBV9	many	TRBJ2-5	NA	TGTGCCAGCAGCGTAGCCGGAACGACTCAAGAGACCCAGTACTTC	CASSVAGTTQETQYF
TRBV14	NA	TRBJ2-5	NA	TGTGCCAGCAGCCAAGATGGTCTCCGGCAAGAGACCCAGTACTTC	CASSQDGLRQETQYF
TRBV7-9	NA	TRBJ2-1	NA	TGTGCCAGCAGCCGTGGAGGGGCTGGTCGAAACAATGAGCAGTTCTTC	CASSRGGAGRNNEQFF
TRBV19	NA	TRBJ2-7	NA	TGTGCCAGTCGACTATCGGGAGACTACGAGCAGTACTTC	CASRLSGDYEQYF
TRBV4-1	NA	TRBJ1-5	NA	TGCGCCAGCAGCCAAGCACAGGGTAATCAGCCCCAGCATTTT	CASSQAQGNQPQHF
TRBV7-9	many	TRBJ1-1	NA	TGTGCCAGCAGCTTAGCGAGGGCAGGGAACACTGAAGCTTTCTTT	CASSLARAGNTEAFF
TRBV7-3	many	TRBJ2-2	TRBD1	TGTGCCAGCAGCCCCCGGGACAGCCTAGCCGGGGAGCTGTTTTTT	CASSPRDSLAGELFF
TRBV15	many	TRBJ2-2	TRBD1	TGTGCCACCGCGGCGAGCAGGGGGTACACCGGGGAGCTGTTTTTT	CATAASRGYTGELFF
TRBV5-1	many	TRBJ2-2	NA	TGCGCCAGCAGCTGGAGGACCGGGGAGCTGTTTTTT	CASSWRTGELFF
TRBV19	few	TRBJ2-2	TRBD2	TGTGCCAGTACCGGGACTAGCGGGAGTCCCACCGGGGAGCTGTTTTTT	CASTGTSGSPTGELFF
TRBV5-1	few	TRBJ1-1	NA	TGCGCCAGCAGCCCCCCCATAGGCGCTGAAGCTTTCTTT	CASSPPIGAEAFF
TRBV5-1	many	TRBJ1-1	NA	TGCGCCAGCAGCTTGGAAGTCGGGACGTCTGAAGCTTTCTTT	CASSLEVGTSEAFF
TRBV15	many	TRBJ2-7	NA	TGTGCCACCAGCAGAGATTCGGGGCACGAGCAGTACTTC	CATSRDSGHEQYF
TRBV9	many	TRBJ2-3	TRBD2	TGTGCCAGCAGCGGTGGACTAGCGGGAGGTAGCACAGATACGCAGTATTTT	CASSGGLAGGSTDTQYF
TRBV20-1	many	TRBJ1-5	NA	TGCAGTGCTAGCGGGGTGATTAATCAGCCCCAGCATTTT	CSASGVINQPQHF
TRBV9	few	TRBJ1-1	NA	TGTGCCACAACGAGGATAAGCGGGGCTGAAGCTTTCTTT	CATTRISGAEAFF
TRBV29-1	many	TRBJ1-2	TRBD1	TGCAGCGTTGAAGATCGGATGGGCAGGGGGCTTGGCTACACCTTC	CSVEDRMGRGLGYTF
TRBV7-6	many	TRBJ2-1	NA	TGTGCCAGCAGCTTCCAAGGCACACAACTCTACAATGAGCAGTTCTTC	CASSFQGTQLYNEQFF
TRBV20-1	NA	TRBJ2-1	TRBD2	TGCAGTGCTACCAATACCGGGACTAAATCATACAATGAGCAGTTCTTC	CSATNTGTKSYNEQFF
TRBV6-5	NA	TRBJ1-5	NA	TGTGCCAGCAGTTACGGGGAGAATCGGCCCCAGCATTTT	CASSYGENRPQHF
TRBV5-1	NA	TRBJ1-1	NA	TGCGCCAGCAGCTTGGAACATAACACTGAAGCTTTCTTT	CASSLEHNTEAFF
TRBV18	NA	TRBJ1-2	TRBD1	TGTGCCAGCTCACTGCGCCGGGACAGGGATAACTATGGCTACACCTTC	CASSLRRDRDNYGYTF
TRBV5-1	few	TRBJ1-2	TRBD1	TGCGCCAGCAGCTTGGACAGGGGAAGGGATGGCTACACCTTC	CASSLDRGRDGYTF
TRBV5-1	many	TRBJ2-5	NA	TGCGCCAGCAGCTTCGACGGGGTGGAAGAGACCCAGTACTTC	CASSFDGVEETQYF
TRBV20-1	many	TRBJ1-1	TRBD1	TGCAGTGCTAGAGAAACCGACAGGGTTGAAGGTGAAGCTTTCTTT	CSARETDRVEGEAFF
TRBV6-5	many	TRBJ2-3	NA	TGTGCCAGCAGCTCCTCCCAGCTGAGAGAGCAGTATTTT	CASSSSQLREQYF
TRBV24-1	many	TRBJ2-2	NA	TGTGCCACGCGGGAGAACACCGGGGAGCTGTTTTTT	CATRENTGELFF
TRBV12-3/TRBV12-4	many	TRBJ1-5	NA	TGTGCCAGCAGTTTTAACGGGTCCCCTAGGCAGCCCCAGCATTTT	CASSFNGSPRQPQHF
TRBV5-1	NA	TRBJ2-7	TRBD1	TGCGCCAGCAGCTCACCGGGACAGAGGTCAGGCGAGCAGTACTTC	CASSSPGQRSGEQYF
TRBV21-1	NA	TRBJ2-2	NA	TGTGCCAGCCTCTCCGGGGAGCTGTTTTTT	CASLSGELFF
TRBV4-2	many	TRBJ1-3	NA	TGTGCCAGCAGCCAAGACCACAGGGGAAACACCATATATTTT	CASSQDHRGNTIYF
TRBV11-2	few	TRBJ1-6	NA	TGTGCCAGCAGCCCTGGGCGGGGTTTGGGTTCACCCCTCCACTTT	CASSPGRGLGSPLHF
TRBV6-2/TRBV6-3	NA	TRBJ2-3	TRBD2	TGTGCCAGCAGAAACCGGGGGGACCTCACAGATACGCAGTATTTT	CASRNRGDLTDTQYF
TRBV29-1	many	TRBJ2-5	NA	TGCAGCGTTGTTCGGGGGCTTGAGACCCAGTACTTC	CSVVRGLETQYF
TRBV4-3	many	TRBJ2-7	NA	TGCGCCAGCAGCCAAGATATCAGGGCGAGGGAGCAGTACTTC	CASSQDIRAREQYF
TRBV6-2/TRBV6-3	many	TRBJ2-1	TRBD2	TGTGCCAGCAGTTCTTCCCTAGCGGGAGGTTACAATGAGCAGTTCTTC	CASSSSLAGGYNEQFF
TRBV20-1	many	TRBJ2-3	TRBD2	TGCAGTGCTAGAGAGCTGGGACTAGAAAGCCCTGGTGATACGCAGTATTTT	CSARELGLESPGDTQYF
TRBV5-1	few	TRBJ2-2	TRBD1	TGCGCCAGCAGCTTGGGAGCTCAGGGGGAAGGGGAGCTGTTTTTT	CASSLGAQGEGELFF
TRBV6-1	few	TRBJ2-5	TRBD2	TGTGCCAGCACCCAGGGTAGCGGGGAGGGAGAGACCCAGTACTTC	CASTQGSGEGETQYF
TRBV5-1	few	TRBJ2-3	TRBD2	TGCGCCAGCAGCCGGGCTGAGGGACTAGCGGGAACAGATACGCAGTATTTT	CASSRAEGLAGTDTQYF
TRBV7-6	few	TRBJ2-7	NA	TGTGCCAGCAGCTACGGGACAATGCGTAGCTCCTACGAGCAGTACTTC	CASSYGTMRSSYEQYF
TRBV12-3/TRBV12-4	many	TRBJ2-2	NA	TGTGCCAGCAAGGGAGAACCGAACACCGGGGAGCTGTTTTTT	CASKGEPNTGELFF
TRBV10-3	many	TRBJ2-2	NA	TGTGCCATCAGCCCGGGACACAACACCGGGGAGCTGTTTTTT	CAISPGHNTGELFF
TRBV12-3/TRBV12-4	few	TRBJ2-3	TRBD1	TGTGCCAGCACACAGGGGAGCGCAGATACGCAGTATTTT	CASTQGSADTQYF
TRBV5-1	many	TRBJ2-3	NA	TGTGCCAGCAGCGCTAGCACAGATACGCAGTATTTT	CASSASTDTQYF
TRBV20-1	NA	TRBJ1-2	TRBD1	TGCAGTGCTACCCCACCGGGACAGACCTATGGCTACACCTTC	CSATPPGQTYGYTF
TRBV7-9	few	TRBJ2-2	NA	TGTGCCAGCAGCTCACTATCCGGGGGCGGGGAGCTGTTTTTT	CASSSLSGGGELFF
TRBV10-3	many	TRBJ2-2	TRBD2	TGTGCCATCAGTGTGACAGGTGGTGGTCTAGCGGGAAACACCGGGGAGCTGTTTTTT	CAISVTGGGLAGNTGELFF
TRBV13	few	TRBJ1-2	NA	TGTGCCAGCAGCTTCCCCTTGGATAAAGAGGGCTACACCTTC	CASSFPLDKEGYTF
TRBV7-2	NA	TRBJ2-1	TRBD2	TGTGCCAGCAGCCCCTGGGGGGGATACAATGAGCAGTTCTTC	CASSPWGGYNEQFF